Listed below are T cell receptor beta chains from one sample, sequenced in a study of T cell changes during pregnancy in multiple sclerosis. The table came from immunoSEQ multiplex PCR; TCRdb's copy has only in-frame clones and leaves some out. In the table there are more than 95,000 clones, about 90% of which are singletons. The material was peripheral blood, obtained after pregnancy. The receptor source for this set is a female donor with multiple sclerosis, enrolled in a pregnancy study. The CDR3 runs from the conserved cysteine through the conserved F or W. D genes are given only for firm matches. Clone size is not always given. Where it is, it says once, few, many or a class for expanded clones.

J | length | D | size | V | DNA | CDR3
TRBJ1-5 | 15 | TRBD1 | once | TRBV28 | TGTGCCAGCAGTTGGGACAGGGATAGCAATCAGCCCCAGCATTTT | CASSWDRDSNQPQHF
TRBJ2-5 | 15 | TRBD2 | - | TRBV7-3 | TGTGCCAGCAGCCGGACTAGCGGGAGATCAGAGACCCAGTACTTC | CASSRTSGRSETQYF
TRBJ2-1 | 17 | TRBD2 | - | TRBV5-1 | TGCGCCAGCAGCAGGAGCCCTGCGGGAGGCTCCTACAATGAGCAGTTCTTC | CASSRSPAGGSYNEQFF
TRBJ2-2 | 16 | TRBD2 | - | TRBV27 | TGTGCCAGCACCCGGACTAGCGGGAGTTCTAGCGGGGAGCTGTTTTTT | CASTRTSGSSSGELFF
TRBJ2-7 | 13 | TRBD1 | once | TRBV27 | TGTGCCAGCAGTCCGGGACAGCCCTACGAGCAGTACTTC | CASSPGQPYEQYF
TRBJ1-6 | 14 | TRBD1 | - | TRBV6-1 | TGTGCCATCACAGGGGCCACCTATAATTCACCCCTCCACTTT | CAITGATYNSPLHF
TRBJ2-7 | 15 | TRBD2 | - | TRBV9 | TGTGCCAGCAGCGTAGGAGTGGGACTAGGGTACGAGCAGTACTTC | CASSVGVGLGYEQYF
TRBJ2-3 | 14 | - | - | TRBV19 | TGTGCCAGTACACGGCGGAGTCACACAGATACGCAGTATTTT | CASTRRSHTDTQYF
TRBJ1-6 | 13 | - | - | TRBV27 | TGTGCCAGCAGTTTTATCTATAATTCACCCCTCCACTTT | CASSFIYNSPLHF
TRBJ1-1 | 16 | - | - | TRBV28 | TGTGCCAGCAGTTTATATGGAAGGAACAGGGACACTGAAGCTTTCTTT | CASSLYGRNRDTEAFF
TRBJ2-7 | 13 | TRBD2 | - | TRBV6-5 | TGTGCCAGCAGAACTAGCGGGAGGTACGAGCAGTACTTC | CASRTSGRYEQYF
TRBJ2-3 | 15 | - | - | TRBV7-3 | TGTGCCAGCAGCTTTAGGAGGGGAAACACAGATACGCAGTATTTT | CASSFRRGNTDTQYF
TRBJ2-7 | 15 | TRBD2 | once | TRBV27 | TGTGCCAGCAGTTTCTTGGGGGGGTCGGGCTACGAGCAGTACTTC | CASSFLGGSGYEQYF
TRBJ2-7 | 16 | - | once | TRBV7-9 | TGTGCCAGCAGCTCGTATCTTTCCAGGGATTCCTACGAGCAGTACTTC | CASSSYLSRDSYEQYF
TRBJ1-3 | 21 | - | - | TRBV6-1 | TGTGCCAGCAGTGAAACGATCGGAAGGGACATCCGAAAGAACTCTGGAAACACCATATATTTT | CASSETIGRDIRKNSGNTIYF
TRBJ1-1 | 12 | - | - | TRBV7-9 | TGTGCCAGCAGCACCCGGGACACTGAAGCTTTCTTT | CASSTRDTEAFF
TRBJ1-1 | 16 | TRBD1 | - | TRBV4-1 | TGCGCCACCCAGCCTGGACAGGGAATACCGAACACTGAAGCTTTCTTT | CATQPGQGIPNTEAFF
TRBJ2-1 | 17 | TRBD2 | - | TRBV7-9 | TGTGCCAGCAGCTTAGGCAGGGCGGGAGGTCCTTGGGATGAGCAGTTCTTC | CASSLGRAGGPWDEQFF
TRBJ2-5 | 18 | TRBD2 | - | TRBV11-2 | TGTGCCAGCAGCTTCGGGCTAGCGGGGGGGAATTACCAAGAGACCCAGTACTTC | CASSFGLAGGNYQETQYF
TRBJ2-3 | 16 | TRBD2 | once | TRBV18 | TGTGCCAGCTCACCGCTAGCGGGAGGCTCCACAGATACGCAGTATTTT | CASSPLAGGSTDTQYF
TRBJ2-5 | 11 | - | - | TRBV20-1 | TGCAGTGCAGGACAGATAGAGACCCAGTACTTC | CSAGQIETQYF
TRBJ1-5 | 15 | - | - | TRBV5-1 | TGCGCCAGCAGCTTATTTCCCAGTAGCAATCAGCCCCAGCATTTT | CASSLFPSSNQPQHF
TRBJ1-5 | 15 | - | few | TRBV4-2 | TGTGCCAGCAGCTCCGCGGGGGATAGCAATCAGCCCCAGCATTTT | CASSSAGDSNQPQHF
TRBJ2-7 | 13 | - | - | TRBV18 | TGTGCCAGCTCACCACTACGCGTAAACGAGCAGTACTTC | CASSPLRVNEQYF
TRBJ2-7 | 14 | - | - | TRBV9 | TGTGCCAGCAGCCTGGACGGGGGCTCCTACGAGCAGTACTTC | CASSLDGGSYEQYF
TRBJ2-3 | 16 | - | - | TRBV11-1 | TGTGCCAGCAGCCCCGGGACATCGAACCGGGCAGATACGCAGTATTTT | CASSPGTSNRADTQYF
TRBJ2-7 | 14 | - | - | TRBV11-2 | TGTGCCAGCAGCTTAGGGGCCAGAGCCTACGAGCAGTACTTC | CASSLGARAYEQYF
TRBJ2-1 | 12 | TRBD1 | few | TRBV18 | TGTGCCAGCTCACAACGGGACAGGCTTCAGTTCTTC | CASSQRDRLQFF
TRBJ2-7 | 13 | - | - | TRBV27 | TGTGCCAGCAGCCGTAAAGAGTTAAGCGAGCAGTACTTC | CASSRKELSEQYF
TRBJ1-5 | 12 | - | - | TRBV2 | TGTGCCAGCAGGACAGGAAATCAGCCCCAGCATTTT | CASRTGNQPQHF
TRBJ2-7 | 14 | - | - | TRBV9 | TGTGCCAGCAGCGTAGTACGGTTTAGCTACGAGCAGTACTTC | CASSVVRFSYEQYF
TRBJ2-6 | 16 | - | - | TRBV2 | TGTGCCAGCAGTGCACAGGTATTCTCTGGGGCCAACGTCCTGACTTTC | CASSAQVFSGANVLTF
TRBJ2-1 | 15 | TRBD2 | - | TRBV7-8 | TGTGCCAGCAGCTCCTTGATTGGGGGGGACAATGAGCAGTTCTTC | CASSSLIGGDNEQFF
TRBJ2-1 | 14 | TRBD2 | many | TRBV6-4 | TGTGCCAGCAGTTTCGATGGTAGCGGGGTGAAACAGTTCTTC | CASSFDGSGVKQFF
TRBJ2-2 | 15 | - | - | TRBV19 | TGTGCCAGTAGCCCACGAAGGGAGTACACCGGGGAGCTGTTTTTT | CASSPRREYTGELFF
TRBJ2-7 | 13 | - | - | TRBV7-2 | TGTGCCAGCAGCTTATTTCGGGGCTACGAGCAGTACTTC | CASSLFRGYEQYF
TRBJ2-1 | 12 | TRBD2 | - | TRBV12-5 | TGTGCTGGTTCGGGGGGTATCCATGAGCAGTTCTTC | CAGSGGIHEQFF
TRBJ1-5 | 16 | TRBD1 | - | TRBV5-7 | TGTGCCAGCAGCTTGACCGGACAGGTTTACAATCAGCCCCAGCATTTT | CASSLTGQVYNQPQHF
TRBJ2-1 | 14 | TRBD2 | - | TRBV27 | TGTGCCAGCAGTTTAAGTCTAGCGGGAGGTGAGCAGTTCTTC | CASSLSLAGGEQFF
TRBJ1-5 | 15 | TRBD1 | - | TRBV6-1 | TGTGCCAGCAGTGAGCGACAGGGTTTAAATCAGCCCCAGCATTTT | CASSERQGLNQPQHF
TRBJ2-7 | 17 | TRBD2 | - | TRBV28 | TGTGCCAGCAGTATCGGGACTAGCGGGAGAGGGTCCTACGAGCAGTACTTC | CASSIGTSGRGSYEQYF
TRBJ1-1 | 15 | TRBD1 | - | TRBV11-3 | TGTGCCAGCAGCCCTCATGACAGGGTGAACACTGAAGCTTTCTTT | CASSPHDRVNTEAFF
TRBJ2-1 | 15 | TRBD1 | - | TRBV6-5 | TGTGCCAGCAGTCCTGACAGGGCGCGCTACAATGAGCAGTTCTTC | CASSPDRARYNEQFF
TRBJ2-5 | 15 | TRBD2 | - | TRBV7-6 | TGTGCCAGCAGCCCGGGGGGGTGGGGGTCGGAGACCCAGTACTTC | CASSPGGWGSETQYF
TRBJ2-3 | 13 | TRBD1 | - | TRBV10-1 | TGCGCCAGCAGTGTCGACAGGGCGAATACGCAGTATTTT | CASSVDRANTQYF
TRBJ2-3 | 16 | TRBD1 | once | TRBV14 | TGTGCCAGCAGCCAAATTCCGGGACAGGGAGAAGATACGCAGTATTTT | CASSQIPGQGEDTQYF
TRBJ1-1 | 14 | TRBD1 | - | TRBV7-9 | TGTGCCAGCAGTCGACAGGGGGCTGGAACTGAAGCTTTCTTT | CASSRQGAGTEAFF
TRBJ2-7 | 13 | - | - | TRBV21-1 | TGTGCCAGCAAGTGTGAGATTAGCTACGAGCAGTACTTC | CASKCEISYEQYF
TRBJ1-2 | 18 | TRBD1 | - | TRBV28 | TGTGCCAGCACTTTCCCAGGACAGGGGCCCCAAAATGCTAGGGGCTACACCTTC | CASTFPGQGPQNARGYTF
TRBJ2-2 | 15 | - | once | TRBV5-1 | TGCGCCAGCAGCTTCAAGGGGGCGCGGGGCGGGGAGCTGTTTTTT | CASSFKGARGGELFF
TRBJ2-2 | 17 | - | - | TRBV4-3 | TGCGCCAGCAGCCAAGATCAGGGGATTCCTGACACCGGGGAGCTGTTTTTT | CASSQDQGIPDTGELFF
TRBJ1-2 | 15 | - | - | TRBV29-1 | TGCAGCGTTGAAGATCACGACAACGGGGTAACTGGCTACACCTTC | CSVEDHDNGVTGYTF
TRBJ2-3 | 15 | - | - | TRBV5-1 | TGCGCCAGCAGCCCGGGAGGGGGCGCAGAAGATACGCAGTATTTT | CASSPGGGAEDTQYF
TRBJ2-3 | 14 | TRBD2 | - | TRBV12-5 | TGTGCTAGTGGACAGAGCGGGGTGACAGATACGCAGTATTTT | CASGQSGVTDTQYF
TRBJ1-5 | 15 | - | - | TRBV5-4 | TGTGCCAGCATTTGCCCACAGGGACCCGGGCAGCCCCAGCATTTT | CASICPQGPGQPQHF
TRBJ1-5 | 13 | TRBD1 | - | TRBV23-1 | TGCGCCAGCAGTCGGGACAGGGATCAGCCCCAGCATTTT | CASSRDRDQPQHF
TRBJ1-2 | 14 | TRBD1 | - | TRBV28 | TGTGCCAGCAGTTTATCAGGGGGCCCCTATGGCTACACCTTC | CASSLSGGPYGYTF
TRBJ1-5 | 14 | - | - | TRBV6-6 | TGTGCCAGCAGTTTCGGAGGGTTGGATCAGCCCCAGCATTTT | CASSFGGLDQPQHF
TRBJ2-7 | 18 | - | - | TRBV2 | TGTGCCAGCAGTGGCCGGGACTGGGAGGCCTCGGGGTCTTACGAGCAGTACTTC | CASSGRDWEASGSYEQYF